Shown below are 18 T cell receptor beta chains from a single sample sequenced in a study of T-cell memory formation after mild COVID-19. TCRdb reanalysed the 5' RACE reads using MiXCR and keeps one entry per CDR3 protein. The sample shows about 240,000 distinct CDR3 sequences, 8.5% to 9.5% of them seen only once. The sequencing input was PBMCs or a T cell subset sorted from them (not recorded which). The receptors shown here come from a man aged 18 to 29 who had mild COVID-19 (a few samples of this study predate the infection). Cell type and time point are not known.

The sample holds a few counts of this clonotype. The J gene is TRBJ2-1, the V gene TRBV4-3; unclear D gene. Between the trimmed V and J ends, which lost 1 base and 6 bases, there was a span of 10 bases. The CDR3 contains 14 residues. Germline-derived CDR1 and CDR2 are LGHNA and YSLEER. The CDR3 sequence is CASSQVVPANEQFF. CDR3 nucleotides: TGCGCCAGCAGCCAAGTGGTCCCGGCCAATGAGCAGTTCTTC.

V is TRBV20-1 and J is TRBJ1-5; no definite D call. Germline values: CDR1 DFQATT, CDR2 SNEGSKA (reference sequence). Trimming stripped 6 bases from V and 4 bases from J, with 19 bases between. The CDR3 length is 15 residues. The CDR3 DNA sequence: TGCAGTGCCTCAATCCCACAGAAGTATAATCAGCCCCAGCATTTT. This sequence encodes CSASIPQKYNQPQHF.

The chain carries TRBV12-5 and TRBJ2-3; the match to TRBD2 covers 8 bases. V dropped 5 bases and J dropped 5; count of bases not matched to a gene: 3. There are 13 residues in the CDR3. Germline CDR1 LGHNT, CDR2 FRNRAP. CDR3 residues: CASGPREGDTQYF. The CDR3 DNA follows: TGTGCTAGTGGTCCCCGGGAGGGAGATACGCAGTATTTT.

This clonotype was picked up many times. The rearrangement links TRBV12-3 or TRBV12-4 to TRBJ1-2; 10 bases fit TRBD1. The CDR3 totals 13 residues. Trimming removed 6 bases from V and 12 bases from J; junction bases left unmatched: 10. The CDR3 bases are TGTGCCAGCAGCAGGCTGGGACAGGGGTTCCACACCTTC. Its protein product is CASSRLGQGFHTF.

This clonotype came up many times. V usage is TRBV7-2 and J usage is TRBJ1-2; the D gene is possibly TRBD1 (6 bases). The CDR3 extends over 14 amino acids. Germline values: CDR1 SGHTA, CDR2 FQGNSA. Trimming pared 3 bases from V and 6 bases from J, leaving 14 bases between. Written as DNA, the CDR3 is TGTGCCAGCAGCTTCCCGACAGGAGCGAATGGCTACACCTTC. It codes for CASSFPTGANGYTF.

The chain is built from TRBV7-8 and TRBJ2-3, with D tentatively TRBD2 (7 bases). Looked up from germline, CDR1 is SGHVS and CDR2 is FQNEAQ. Trimming stripped 2 bases from V and 0 bases from J, with 18 bases between. The CDR3 sequence is 18 residues long. The CDR3 region is CASSLRGGGISSTDTQYF. DNA of the CDR3: TGTGCCAGCAGCTTACGAGGGGGGGGGATCTCTAGCACAGATACGCAGTATTTT.

This clonotype has more than one count but fewer than ten. This chain joins TRBV11-2 and TRBJ2-3; 14 bases are shared with TRBD2. CDR3 length: 21 amino acids. Germline CDR1 SGHAT, CDR2 FQNNGV. Losses at the gene ends were 3 bases for V and 0 bases for J; bases not matched to a gene: 14. Here the CDR3 DNA reads TGTGCCAGCAGCTTCCCACGACTAGCGGGGGGGCCCGGAGGGAGCACAGATACGCAGTATTTT. It yields the protein CASSFPRLAGGPGGSTDTQYF.

V is TRBV7-9 and J is TRBJ2-1; D is unclear. Trimming took 3 bases from V and 8 from J, leaving 5 bases between them. The CDR3 is 11 residues long. Germline-derived CDR1 and CDR2 are SEHNR and FQNEAQ (reference sequence). The CDR3 coding sequence is TGTGCCAGCAGCTTCATCCATGAGCAGTTCTTC. Translated, it gives CASSFIHEQFF.

This clonotype was recorded a few times. The V and J genes are TRBV4-3 and TRBJ1-1; the D gene is possibly TRBD1 (6 bases). The CDR3 sequence is 16 residues long. Germline V CDR1 and CDR2: LGHNA, YSLEER. V was cut by 0 bases and J by 4 bases, with 15 bases left in between. The CDR3 region has the DNA TGCGCCAGCAGCCAAGAGAATTACAGGGTACCCACTGAAGCTTTCTTT. Translation: CASSQENYRVPTEAFF.

CDR3 in amino acids: CASSQAGAETQYF. CDR3 nucleotides: TGTGCCAGCAGCCAAGCGGGGGCAGAGACCCAGTACTTC. The chain has TRBV7-3 and TRBJ2-5; 8 bases agree with TRBD2. This CDR3 has 13 amino acids. J gave up 4 bases and V 5 bases, and 3 bases lay outside the gene matches. Germline V CDR1 and CDR2: SGHTA, FQGTGA.

This clonotype came up many times. This sequence joins TRBV12-3 or TRBV12-4 and TRBJ1-6; 9 bases are a match to TRBD1. V lost 6 bases, J lost 7 bases, and 4 bases stayed unmatched. The CDR3 spans 14 residues. CDR3 DNA: TGTGCCAGCAGACCCGGGACAGGGAATTCACCCCTCCACTTT. Protein: CASRPGTGNSPLHF.

This chain links TRBV12-3 or TRBV12-4 with TRBJ2-5; the match to TRBD1 covers 8 bases. The CDR3 is made up of 13 amino acids. Trimming took 6 bases from V and 4 from J; bases not matched to a gene: 4. The CDR3 sequence is CASSAGTGETQYF. CDR3 nucleotides: TGTGCCAGCAGCGCCGGGACAGGAGAGACCCAGTACTTC.

This clonotype appeared a few times. The CDR3 DNA is TGTGCCAGCAGTTACTCGTTGAGCCCCGAGCAGTACGTC. It encodes CASSYSLSPEQYV. V and J are TRBV6-2 or TRBV6-3 and TRBJ2-7; D is ambiguous. This CDR3 is 13 amino acids long. Trimming pared 0 bases from V and 6 bases from J, leaving 9 bases between. Germline V gene data show CDR1 as MNHEY and CDR2 as SVGEGT.

In this sample, this clonotype turned up a few times. This CDR3 reads CASKGTGAGYTF. The CDR3 DNA is TGCGCCAGCAAGGGGACGGGGGCTGGCTACACCTTC. The chain carries TRBV4-1 and TRBJ1-2; a weak D match, TRBD1 (6 bases). The CDR3 has 12 amino acids. The V and J ends lost 7 bases and 7 bases respectively, with 13 bases between them. The V gene's germline CDR1 is MGHRA and CDR2 YSYEKL.

The table lists this clonotype with a few counts. This chain links TRBV4-1 with TRBJ2-3; 7 bases are a match to TRBD2. Germline CDR1 reads MGHRA; CDR2 reads YSYEKL. Losses at the gene ends were 1 base for V and 4 bases for J; bases not matched to a gene: 8. CDR3 length: 16 residues. For the CDR3, the DNA is TGCGCCAGCAGCCAAGGGGGCGGGGGAGGCGCAGATACGCAGTATTTT. Translation: CASSQGGGGGADTQYF.

There are a few counts of this clonotype. This chain uses TRBV3-1 with TRBJ2-4, with no clear D. The CDR3 is 13 residues long. Germline CDR1 is LGHDT and CDR2 is YNNKEL (reference sequence). V was trimmed by 2 bases and J by 9 bases, leaving 11 bases between them. The CDR3 spells CASSQRRRVIQYF. DNA for the CDR3: TGTGCCAGCAGCCAAAGACGAAGAGTCATTCAGTACTTC.

This clonotype was recorded at least ten times. This chain links TRBV5-1 with TRBJ2-1; 7 nucleotides line up with TRBD1. The germline V gene encodes CDR1 SGHRS and CDR2 YFSETQ. This CDR3 spans 14 amino acids. The junction had 10 bases not matched to a gene; V was cut back by 6 bases and J by 7 bases. The CDR3 nucleotides read TGCGCCAGCAACGTACAGGGGATAAGAAATGAGCAGTTCTTC. Translating gives CASNVQGIRNEQFF.

This clonotype was counted ten times or more. This chain joins TRBV7-2 and TRBJ1-2, with 7 bases lining up with TRBD1. The CDR3 length is 15 residues. With 5 bases clipped from V and 4 bases from J, the junction kept 10 bases outside the gene matches. The V gene's germline CDR1 is SGHTA and CDR2 FQGNSA. DNA of the CDR3: TGTGCCAGCAGCGTTACCAGGGGGAACCCCTATGGCTACACCTTC. It specifies CASSVTRGNPYGYTF.